Below, 27 T cell receptor beta chains from the same sample are listed, as sequenced in a study of blood T cell repertoires in COVID-19. The assay was immunoSEQ multiplex PCR, and TCRdb's table has in-frame clones only and misses some. The sample includes over 120,000 clones, roughly 80% of them seen just once. The sample was peripheral blood. The receptors derive from a man aged 65 to 85 who had recovered from COVID-19.

V and J are TRBV6-5 and TRBJ1-5, with 7 bases fitting TRBD1. The CDR3 covers 14 residues. CDR1 and CDR2 (germline): MNHEY, SVGAGI. J lost 5 bases, V lost 6 bases, and 7 bases had no gene match. CDR3: CASRDRSLDQPQHF. Here the CDR3 DNA reads TGTGCCAGCAGGGACAGGTCTCTTGATCAGCCCCAGCATTTT.

The rearrangement joins TRBV6-5 to TRBJ2-1, with D maybe TRBD1 (6 bases). V was pared by 6 bases and J by 6 bases, with 15 bases between. This CDR3 has 14 amino acids. In germline, CDR1 is MNHEY, CDR2 SVGAGI. The CDR3 bases are TGTGCCAGCAGCACACTCGGACAGTCCAATGAGCAGTTCTTC. Protein: CASSTLGQSNEQFF.

The chain is built from TRBV7-9 and TRBJ2-1; tentatively, D is TRBD2 (7 bases). Per germline, CDR1 SEHNR and CDR2 FQNEAQ (reference sequence). Trimming took off 3 bases at V and 6 bases at J, with 24 bases between the two ends. The CDR3 extends over 18 amino acids. This chain's CDR3 is CASSLGGQGGSWANEQFF. The CDR3 DNA sequence: TGTGCCAGCAGCTTGGGGGGGCAAGGCGGGAGTTGGGCCAATGAGCAGTTCTTC.

This clone was detected only a few times. This chain links TRBV5-4 with TRBJ2-2, with TRBD2 identical over 14 bases. CDR3 length equals 17 residues. Losses at the gene ends were 4 bases for V and 6 bases for J; bases not matched to a gene: 8. Germline CDR1 and CDR2: SGHNT and YYREEE (reference sequence). The CDR3 DNA follows: TGTGCCAGCAGCCGGGGACTAGCGGGAGATCAAGCCGGGGAGCTGTTTTTT. It yields the protein CASSRGLAGDQAGELFF. The whole variable domain, filled in from reference TRBV5-4 and TRBJ2-2, reads ETGVTQSPTHLIKTRGQQVTLRCSSQSGHNTVSWYQQALGQGPQFIFQYYREEENGRGNFPPRFSGLQFPNYSSELNVNALELDDSALYLCASSRGLAGDQAGELFFGEGSRLTVL.

The chain combines TRBV12-3 or TRBV12-4 with TRBJ1-1; D may be TRBD1 (5 bases). Trimming pared 3 bases from V and 8 bases from J, leaving 13 bases between. The CDR3 has 13 amino acids. The CDR3 spells CASSFFLRVEAFF. The CDR3 nucleotides read TGTGCCAGCAGTTTTTTCCTCAGGGTAGAAGCTTTCTTT.

This clone has a handful of counts. The V gene is TRBV5-1, the J gene TRBJ2-1; the match to TRBD2 covers 9 bases. Trimming at V came to 4 bases and at J to 4 bases, leaving 9 bases not matched to a gene. From germline, CDR1 is SGHRS and CDR2 YFSETQ. The CDR3 extends over 16 amino acids. CDR3 nucleotide sequence: TGCGCCAGCAGCCCGGCTGGAGCGGGAGGTTACAATGAGCAGTTCTTC. Translated, it gives CASSPAGAGGYNEQFF.

V gene TRBV7-9 combines with J gene TRBJ2-1; 8 nucleotides align to TRBD1. Unmatched junction bases numbered 0, after V lost 1 base and J lost 4 bases. The germline CDR1 and CDR2 sequences are SEHNR and FQNEAQ (reference sequence). CDR3 size: 14 residues. CDR3 loop: CASSLGQGYNEQFF. In DNA form, the CDR3 reads TGTGCCAGCAGCTTAGGACAGGGGTACAATGAGCAGTTCTTC. The whole variable domain, remainder taken from reference TRBV7-9 and TRBJ2-1, is DTGVSQNPRHKITKRGQNVTFRCDPISEHNRLYWYRQTLGQGPEFLTYFQNEAQLEKSRLLSDRFSAERPKGSFSTLEIQRTEQGDSAMYLCASSLGQGYNEQFFGPGTRLTVL.

The chain has TRBV24-1 and TRBJ2-3, with 8 bases lining up with TRBD2. The CDR3 length is 14 residues. CDR1 KGHDR and CDR2 SFDVKD come from the germline V gene. With 7 bases clipped from V and 6 bases from J, the junction kept 8 bases outside the gene matches. The CDR3 DNA reads as TGTGCCACCAGCAGCCGGGAGGGGATCGATACGCAGTATTTT. Translation gives CATSSREGIDTQYF.

V usage is TRBV3-1 (or the pseudogene TRBV3-2) and J usage is TRBJ2-7; TRBD2 matches at 11 bases. The CDR3 runs 14 residues. Per germline, CDR1 LGHDT and CDR2 YNNKEL (reference sequence). Unmatched junction bases numbered 5, after V lost 1 base and J lost 9 bases. CDR3 region: CASSQGTSGLRQYF. DNA for the CDR3: TGTGCCAGCAGCCAAGGGACTAGCGGGCTGCGGCAGTACTTC.

The V call is TRBV30, the J call TRBJ2-7; tentative D call: TRBD2 (6 bases). V was pared by 1 base and J by 1 base, with 17 bases between. CDR3 size: 16 residues. Germline CDR1 is GTSNPN and CDR2 is SVGIG (reference sequence). The CDR3 loop is CAWSGVGRRASYEQYF. The CDR3 DNA reads TGTGCCTGGAGTGGGGTAGGGCGGAGGGCTTCCTACGAGCAGTACTTC.

V and J are TRBV6-5 and TRBJ1-6; TRBD1 aligns across 7 bases. The CDR3 has 14 amino acids. J lost 5 bases, V lost 8 bases, and 6 bases had no gene match. Germline V CDR1 and CDR2: MNHEY, SVGAGI. DNA for the CDR3: TGTGCCAGCTGGGTAGGGACAGATAATTCACCCCTCCACTTT. It is translated as CASWVGTDNSPLHF.

The chain is built from TRBV7-2 and TRBJ2-2; 7 nucleotides agree with TRBD2. The germline CDR1 and CDR2 sequences are SGHTA and FQGNSA. V lost 3 bases, J lost 0 bases, and 4 bases stayed unmatched. The CDR3 covers 16 residues. The CDR3 is CASSFWAGANTGELFF. In DNA form, the CDR3 reads TGTGCCAGCAGCTTCTGGGCGGGAGCGAACACCGGGGAGCTGTTTTTT.

This chain links TRBV3-1 (or the pseudogene TRBV3-2) with TRBJ1-4, with TRBD1 matching over 7 bases. The CDR3 is made up of 15 amino acids. The V segment lost 5 bases and the J segment 5 bases; nucleotides outside the gene matches: 8. The germline V gene encodes CDR1 LGHDT and CDR2 YNNKEL (reference sequence). The CDR3 DNA follows: TGTGCCAGCAGCATCTGGGACAGCGACAATGAAAAACTGTTTTTT. Translation gives CASSIWDSDNEKLFF.

The CDR3 bases are TGTGCCAGCAGTTTATACCCCGACAGGGGAGGACAGCCCCAGCATTTT. Its translation is CASSLYPDRGGQPQHF. This chain links TRBV27 with TRBJ1-5; 8 bases map to TRBD1. This CDR3 is built from 16 residues. CDR1 is MNHEY, CDR2 SMNVEV, per germline (reference sequence). The V gene end was trimmed by 1 base and the J gene end by 7 bases; junction bases not matched to a gene: 9.

The chain joins TRBV15 to TRBJ2-3, with D perhaps matching TRBD1 (6 bases). V was trimmed by 3 bases and J by 4 bases, leaving 17 bases between them. This CDR3 has 16 residues. Germline assignment: CDR1 LNHNV and CDR2 YYDKDF (reference sequence). In DNA, the CDR3 is TGTGCCACCAGCAGCTACCAGGGGTTCGATGCAGATACGCAGTATTTT. The encoded protein is CATSSYQGFDADTQYF. Looking up the rest from reference TRBV15 and TRBJ2-3 gives the full variable domain: DAMVIQNPRYQVTQFGKPVTLSCSQTLNHNVMYWYQQKSSQAPKLLFHYYDKDFNNEADTPDNFQSRRPNTSFCFLDIRSPGLGDTAMYLCATSSYQGFDADTQYFGPGTRLTVL.

The rearrangement joins TRBV5-1 to TRBJ2-7, with D perhaps matching TRBD2 (6 bases). Trimming took 5 bases from V and 1 from J, leaving 16 bases between them. This CDR3 spans 15 amino acids. The germline CDR1 and CDR2 sequences are SGHRS and YFSETQ. The CDR3 spells CASRLADHPSYEQYF. The CDR3 DNA is TGCGCCAGCAGATTAGCGGACCATCCTTCCTACGAGCAGTACTTC.

The rearrangement links TRBV2 to TRBJ2-3; tentatively, D is TRBD2 (5 bases). The CDR3 sequence is 17 residues long. CDR1 SNHLY and CDR2 FYNNEI come from the germline V gene. The germline V and J ends were trimmed by 4 bases and 1 base, with 18 bases remaining between them. In DNA, the CDR3 is TGTGCCAGCAGTGCTGGAGGTTCTAGATCTGGCACAGATACGCAGTATTTT. Protein product: CASSAGGSRSGTDTQYF. Based on the CDR3 plus reference TRBV2 and TRBJ2-3, the full variable domain is EPEVTQTPSHQVTQMGQEVILRCVPISNHLYFYWYRQILGQKVEFLVSFYNNEISEKSEIFDDQFSVERPDGSNFTLKIRSTKLEDSAMYFCASSAGGSRSGTDTQYFGPGTRLTVL.

The chain recombines TRBV7-7 with TRBJ2-1; possible D gene TRBD2, 6 bases. The CDR3 is 15 residues long. V lost 4 bases, J lost 8 bases, and 18 bases lay in between. CDR1 is SSHAT and CDR2 is FNYEAQ in the germline V gene (reference sequence). The CDR3 region is CASSSGLSVFDEQFF. In nucleotides, the CDR3 is TGTGCCAGCAGCTCGGGACTTTCCGTCTTCGATGAGCAGTTCTTC.

Here the CDR3 reads CASSLAAVSATGELFF. The DNA for the CDR3 is TGTGCCAGCAGCTTAGCGGCAGTCTCTGCCACCGGGGAGCTGTTTTTT. V usage is TRBV7-6 and J usage is TRBJ2-2; D is unresolved. Looked up from germline, CDR1 is SGHVS and CDR2 is FNYEAQ. The V end lost 0 bases, the J end lost 4 bases, and 12 bases lay between the germline ends. The CDR3 is made up of 16 amino acids.

This clone has a single count. The chain couples TRBV7-8 to TRBJ2-3; 7 bases are shared with TRBD1. Germline V CDR1 and CDR2: SGHVS, FQNEAQ. With V trimmed by 8 bases and J by 8 bases, 13 bases remained unmatched. CDR3 length: 14 amino acids. The CDR3 loop is CASGLSTGYGTQYF. The DNA of the CDR3 is TGTGCCAGCGGTCTTTCGACAGGGTATGGTACGCAGTATTTT.

The rearrangement links TRBV9 to TRBJ1-1; 7 nucleotides align to TRBD1. Looked up from germline, CDR1 is SGDLS and CDR2 is YYNGEE. The CDR3 runs 15 residues. V gave up 0 bases and J gave up 5 bases; unmatched junction bases: 7. This CDR3 is CASSVDADRLTEAFF. CDR3 in DNA: TGTGCCAGCAGCGTAGATGCGGACAGGTTGACTGAAGCTTTCTTT.

The chain carries TRBV10-2 and TRBJ1-6; the match to TRBD1 covers 7 bases. The CDR3 sequence is 13 residues long. The V and J ends lost 4 bases and 8 bases, in that order; junction bases with no gene match: 2. CDR1 and CDR2 (germline): WSHSY, SAAADI. CDR3 DNA: TGCGCCAGCAGTGGGCAGGGGGATTCACCCCTCCACTTT. Amino acid sequence: CASSGQGDSPLHF.

The gene calls are TRBV6-5 and TRBJ1-1; tentative D call: TRBD1 (5 bases). There are 14 residues in the CDR3. The V gene lost 2 bases and the J gene lost 1 base, with 8 bases spanning the gap. Germline V gene sequence: CDR1 MNHEY, CDR2 SVGAGI. CDR3 region: CASSYGGTNTEAFF. The CDR3 nucleotides are TGTGCCAGCAGTTACGGGGGGACGAACACTGAAGCTTTCTTT.

The chain joins TRBV10-2 to TRBJ1-1; D is unresolved. CDR3 size: 11 residues. The germline V gene encodes CDR1 WSHSY and CDR2 SAAADI. V was pared by 3 bases and J by 11 bases, with 10 bases between. The CDR3 DNA reads TGCGCCAGCAGTGATGCGGGGAGTGCTTTCTTT. Protein sequence: CASSDAGSAFF.

V gene TRBV18 combines with J gene TRBJ2-7; D is unclear. V gave up 6 bases and J gave up 4 bases, with 10 bases separating them. Germline-derived CDR1 and CDR2 are KGHSH and LQKENI. The CDR3 runs to 12 residues. This CDR3 reads CASSPARYEQYF. In DNA, the CDR3 is TGTGCCAGCTCCCCCGCCAGATACGAGCAGTACTTC.

The chain recombines TRBV15 with TRBJ1-5; TRBD1 agrees at 7 bases. V was pared by 3 bases and J by 10 bases, with 6 bases of the junction left unmatched. Germline values: CDR1 LNHNV, CDR2 YYDKDF (reference sequence). There are 13 residues in the CDR3. The CDR3 spells CATSSTGEAPQHF. CDR3 nucleotides: TGTGCCACCAGCAGCACAGGGGAGGCACCCCAGCATTTT. Variable domain in full (rest from reference TRBV15 and TRBJ1-5): DAMVIQNPRYQVTQFGKPVTLSCSQTLNHNVMYWYQQKSSQAPKLLFHYYDKDFNNEADTPDNFQSRRPNTSFCFLDIRSPGLGDTAMYLCATSSTGEAPQHFGDGTRLSIL.

The chain carries TRBV27 and TRBJ2-5, with 8 nucleotides matching TRBD1. CDR1 is MNHEY and CDR2 is SMNVEV in the germline V gene (reference sequence). Losses at the gene ends were 5 bases for V and 4 bases for J; bases not matched to a gene: 3. The CDR3 sequence is 13 residues long. Written as DNA, the CDR3 is TGTGCCAGCAGTAACACAGGGGGAGAGACCCAGTACTTC. It translates to CASSNTGGETQYF.